This entry lists 30 T cell receptor beta chains sequenced from one sample in a study of shared clonotypes between healthy human individuals. Some clones are missing from TCRdb's copy, which holds only in-frame ones; the method was immunoSEQ multiplex PCR. The table records fewer than 1.8 million clones, just under 99% of them present only once. Sequencing used naive CD4+ T cells sorted from blood. The subset was: CD45RA+ positively selected. Receptor source: a young man in good health.

This chain connects TRBV11-2 to TRBJ2-1, with 9 nucleotides matching TRBD2. Germline assignment: CDR1 SGHAT and CDR2 FQNNGV. This CDR3 comprises 15 residues. V shed 6 bases and J 2 bases; nucleotides not matched to a gene: 5. The CDR3 is CASRHSGSPYNEQFF. In DNA, the CDR3 is TGTGCCAGCAGACATAGCGGGAGCCCCTACAATGAGCAGTTCTTC.

This rearrangement joins TRBV5-8 to TRBJ1-5; tentative D call: TRBD1 (5 bases). The V gene's germline CDR1 is SGHTS and CDR2 YDEGEE. This CDR3 is built from 14 residues. V was clipped by 6 bases and J by 6 bases, with 16 bases between them. The CDR3 coding sequence is TGTGCCAGCACTTGGAGAGGGGTCGCTCAGCCCCAGCATTTT. Translating it yields CASTWRGVAQPQHF.

In the case of this clone: This specimen includes other DNA sequences encoding the same CDR3. The chain uses TRBV18 and TRBJ1-5; D unresolved. In germline, CDR1 is KGHSH, CDR2 LQKENI. The length of the CDR3 is 12 residues. The V end lost 3 bases, the J end lost 4 bases, and 4 bases lay between the germline ends. CDR3 region: CASSPLNQPQHF. As DNA, the CDR3 is TGTGCCAGCTCACCGCTTAATCAGCCCCAGCATTTT.

This sequence joins TRBV4-1 and TRBJ1-2; the D is unclear. Germline values: CDR1 MGHRA, CDR2 YSYEKL. Trimming shortened V by 0 bases and J by 2 bases, and 16 bases separated the two germline ends. The CDR3 has 17 residues. CDR3 loop: CASSQDQARRRNYGYTF. CDR3 bases: TGCGCCAGCAGCCAAGATCAGGCGAGACGGAGAAACTATGGCTACACCTTC.

The rearrangement joins TRBV5-1 to TRBJ2-2, with 7 nucleotides matching TRBD1. The V segment lost 7 bases and the J segment 4 bases; nucleotides outside the gene matches: 7. Per the germline V gene, CDR1 is SGHRS and CDR2 is YFSETQ. The CDR3 sequence is 14 residues long. The CDR3 region is CASRTGPSTGELFF. The CDR3 DNA is TGCGCCAGCCGGACAGGTCCGAGCACCGGGGAGCTGTTTTTT.

This chain links TRBV4-2 with TRBJ2-7; the match to TRBD1 covers 7 bases. CDR1 and CDR2 from the germline V gene are LGHNA and YNFKEQ. After removal of 1 base from V and 1 base from J, the junction contained 7 bases not matched to a gene. The CDR3 is 16 residues long. This CDR3 is CASSQVVGGFSYEQYF. The CDR3, as DNA: TGTGCCAGCAGCCAAGTAGTAGGGGGCTTTTCCTACGAGCAGTACTTC.

On this clone itself: This specimen includes other DNA sequences encoding the same CDR3. The J gene is TRBJ2-2, the V gene TRBV5-1, with D perhaps TRBD2 (5 bases). CDR1 and CDR2 (germline): SGHRS, YFSETQ. V lost 0 bases, J lost 4 bases, and 7 bases lay in between. The CDR3 runs 14 residues. The CDR3 sequence: CASSLVGLTGELFF. The CDR3, as DNA: TGCGCCAGCAGCTTGGTCGGACTCACCGGGGAGCTGTTTTTT.

The V and J genes are TRBV2 and TRBJ2-5, with D possibly being TRBD1 (5 bases). Germline values: CDR1 SNHLY, CDR2 FYNNEI. The CDR3 covers 12 residues. V lost 4 bases and J lost 4, with 7 bases in between. CDR3 in amino acids: CASSAGLETQYF. The CDR3 bases are TGTGCCAGCAGTGCAGGGTTAGAGACCCAGTACTTC.

This clone has only one observation. The genes are TRBV7-2 and TRBJ2-2; TRBD1 aligns across 11 bases. Germline V gives CDR1 SGHTA, CDR2 FQGNSA. The CDR3 spans 16 residues. Unmatched junction bases numbered 4, after V lost 5 bases and J lost 2 bases. CDR3 residues: CASSRGTGGNTGELFF. The CDR3 bases are TGTGCCAGCAGCCGCGGGACAGGGGGAAACACCGGGGAGCTGTTTTTT.

V and J are TRBV18 and TRBJ2-1; D remains unclear. Germline loops: CDR1 KGHSH, CDR2 LQKENI. The CDR3 is 15 residues long. V lost 3 bases and J 5 bases, leaving 14 bases between the germline ends. Here the CDR3 reads CASSPFASTDNEQFF. The CDR3 nucleotides read TGTGCCAGCTCACCGTTCGCCTCAACCGACAATGAGCAGTTCTTC.

The chain employs TRBV5-4 and TRBJ2-7; 11 bases match TRBD1. Germline loops: CDR1 SGHNT, CDR2 YYREEE (reference sequence). The CDR3 spans 15 residues. V dropped 3 bases and J dropped 3; count of bases not matched to a gene: 5. The CDR3 nucleotides read TGTGCCAGCAGCTCACCCGGGACAGGGGGCTACGAGCAGTACTTC. Translated: CASSSPGTGGYEQYF.

The chain uses TRBV4-1 and TRBJ1-3; TRBD1 agrees at 8 bases. Per germline, CDR1 MGHRA and CDR2 YSYEKL. With V trimmed by 3 bases and J by 0 bases, 7 bases remained unmatched. The CDR3 consists of 17 residues. The CDR3 reads CASSQGTGHGSGNTIYF. The CDR3 nucleotides are TGCGCCAGCAGCCAGGGGACAGGTCACGGCTCTGGAAACACCATATATTTT.

Regarding this clone: Other DNA sequences in the same sample also yield this CDR3. V and J are TRBV20-1 and TRBJ2-7; no clear D. The CDR3 runs 11 residues. The germline V gene has CDR1 DFQATT and CDR2 SNEGSKA (reference sequence). Trimming shortened V by 6 bases and J by 2 bases, and 8 bases separated the two germline ends. The CDR3 here is CSATSPYEQYF. CDR3 nucleotides: TGCAGTGCCACGTCCCCCTACGAGCAGTACTTC.

The chain employs TRBV6-6 and TRBJ1-5, with D uncertain. V was shortened by 2 bases and J by 1 base, with 12 bases between the two germline ends. Germline V gene sequence: CDR1 MNHNY, CDR2 SVGAGI (reference sequence). The CDR3 sequence is 16 residues long. CDR3 loop: CASSYKNRGSNQPQHF. CDR3 DNA: TGTGCCAGCAGTTACAAGAACCGTGGGAGCAATCAGCCCCAGCATTTT.

The rearrangement uses TRBV25-1 and TRBJ2-2; D possibly corresponds to TRBD2 (6 bases). Germline V gives CDR1 MGHDK, CDR2 SYGVNS. V was cut by 0 bases and J by 4 bases, with 12 bases left in between. This CDR3 has 16 residues. The DNA of the CDR3 is TGTGCCAGCAGTGAATACAGGACGGAGGGCACCGGGGAGCTGTTTTTT. Its protein is CASSEYRTEGTGELFF.

V usage is TRBV5-1 and J usage is TRBJ2-7, with D possibly TRBD1 on 6 matching bases. This CDR3 contains 15 residues. With 0 bases removed from V and 2 bases from J, the gap between germline ends came to 12 bases. Per germline, CDR1 SGHRS and CDR2 YFSETQ. The CDR3 is CASSLVATGPYEQYF. CDR3 nucleotide sequence: TGCGCCAGCAGCTTGGTGGCGACAGGCCCCTACGAGCAGTACTTC.

The V and J genes are TRBV5-4 and TRBJ1-4; 7 nucleotides line up with TRBD1. This CDR3 is 14 amino acids long. The V and J ends lost 4 bases and 3 bases, in that order; junction bases with no gene match: 3. Germline assignment: CDR1 SGHNT and CDR2 YYREEE (reference sequence). CDR3 bases: TGTGCCAGCAGCGTAGGGGGCCCTAATGAAAAACTGTTTTTT. Its protein is CASSVGGPNEKLFF.

As to this clone: Other DNA sequences in the same sample also yield this CDR3. The V and J genes are TRBV19 and TRBJ2-4; D not resolved. CDR1 and CDR2 from the germline V gene are LNHDA and SQIVND (reference sequence). The V end was cut by 1 base, the J end by 0 bases, with 4 bases between. The CDR3 has 14 residues. The DNA for the CDR3 is TGTGCCAGTAGTATAGGACTAGCCAAAAACATTCAGTACTTC. It specifies CASSIGLAKNIQYF. Combining the CDR3 with reference TRBV19 and TRBJ2-4 gives the whole variable domain DGGITQSPKYLFRKEGQNVTLSCEQNLNHDAMYWYRQDPGQGLRLIYYSQIVNDFQKGDIAEGYSVSREKKESFPLTVTSAQKNPTAFYLCASSIGLAKNIQYFGAGTRLSVL.

The rearrangement links TRBV28 to TRBJ1-1; D is unresolved. Germline lookup yields CDR1 MDHEN and CDR2 SYDVKM. V lost 5 bases to trimming and J lost 1 base, with 17 bases between them. The CDR3 has 16 residues. The CDR3 DNA sequence: TGTGCCAGCAGTGTATTTCTGGGTAGGACGAACACTGAAGCTTTCTTT. Protein product: CASSVFLGRTNTEAFF.

The rearrangement joins TRBV5-1 to TRBJ1-2, with 7 bases lining up with TRBD1. Per germline, CDR1 SGHRS and CDR2 YFSETQ. The CDR3 sequence is 15 residues long. V lost 0 bases to trimming and J lost 4 bases; unmatched junction nucleotides: 6. Here the CDR3 reads CASSLEGDSVYGYTF. The CDR3 DNA reads TGCGCCAGCAGCTTGGAAGGGGACAGTGTCTATGGCTACACCTTC. The whole variable domain, filled in from reference TRBV5-1 and TRBJ1-2, reads KAGVTQTPRYLIKTRGQQVTLSCSPISGHRSVSWYQQTPGQGLQFLFEYFSETQRNKGNFPGRFSGRQFSNSRSEMNVSTLELGDSALYLCASSLEGDSVYGYTFGSGTRLTVV.

Note on this clone: The same CDR3 also results from other DNA sequences found in this sample. V is TRBV28 and J is TRBJ1-2; 7 nucleotides line up with TRBD1. The V and J ends lost 6 bases and 5 bases, in that order; junction bases with no gene match: 9. The CDR3 is 14 residues long. Per germline, CDR1 MDHEN and CDR2 SYDVKM. The CDR3: CASSTDRARYGYTF. CDR3 in DNA: TGTGCCAGCAGCACAGACAGGGCAAGATATGGCTACACCTTC.

The chain has TRBV7-8 and TRBJ1-2; tentatively, D is TRBD1 (5 bases). Trimming shortened V by 7 bases and J by 2 bases, and 11 bases separated the two germline ends. From germline, CDR1 is SGHVS and CDR2 FQNEAQ. This CDR3 is built from 13 residues. The CDR3 DNA reads as TGTGCCAGCACCCACGGGGCAAACTATGGCTACACCTTC. Protein sequence: CASTHGANYGYTF.

The CDR3 here is CASSPLEGGAGSSGANVLTF. In DNA form, the CDR3 reads TGTGCCAGCTCACCACTCGAAGGGGGAGCGGGCAGCTCTGGGGCCAACGTCCTGACTTTC. The V call is TRBV18, the J call TRBJ2-6; the D call may be TRBD1 or TRBD2 (6 bases each). The germline V gene has CDR1 KGHSH and CDR2 LQKENI. Between the trimmed V and J ends, which lost 1 base and 0 bases, there was a span of 19 bases. The CDR3 length is 20 residues.

The J gene is TRBJ1-1, the V gene TRBV28; D is unresolved. The CDR3 runs to 15 residues. The ends were cut back, 3 bases at V and 0 bases at J, with 11 bases in the middle. Looked up from germline, CDR1 is MDHEN and CDR2 is SYDVKM. In nucleotides, the CDR3 is TGTGCCAGCAGTTTTACCTCTTTCATGAACACTGAAGCTTTCTTT. Protein product: CASSFTSFMNTEAFF.

V gene TRBV5-1 combines with J gene TRBJ2-5; TRBD1 is a possible D gene (6 bases). The germline gives CDR1 SGHRS, CDR2 YFSETQ. CDR3 length: 15 amino acids. Trimming left V 2 bases short and J 2 bases short, with 13 bases between. CDR3 nucleotides: TGCGCCAGCAGCTTAAATACAGGGCCGCAAGAGACCCAGTACTTC. Translating it yields CASSLNTGPQETQYF. Looking up the rest from reference TRBV5-1 and TRBJ2-5 gives the full variable domain: KAGVTQTPRYLIKTRGQQVTLSCSPISGHRSVSWYQQTPGQGLQFLFEYFSETQRNKGNFPGRFSGRQFSNSRSEMNVSTLELGDSALYLCASSLNTGPQETQYFGPGTRLLVL.

J is TRBJ2-7 and V is TRBV6-1, with 7 bases lining up with TRBD1. V lost 2 bases and J lost 2; bases outside the gene matches: 3. From germline, CDR1 is MNHNS and CDR2 SASEGT. This CDR3 spans 14 amino acids. Here the CDR3 DNA reads TGTGCCAGCAGTGAACAGGGGGTCGCCTACGAGCAGTACTTC. It translates to CASSEQGVAYEQYF.

The chain recombines TRBV19 with TRBJ2-3; 11 nucleotides align to TRBD2. This CDR3 region has 16 residues. In germline, CDR1 is LNHDA, CDR2 SQIVND (reference sequence). The junction had 9 bases not matched to a gene; V was cut back by 6 bases and J by 4 bases. The chain's CDR3 is CASRLAGGGRADTQYF. As DNA, the CDR3 is TGTGCCAGTAGGCTAGCGGGAGGAGGTCGGGCAGATACGCAGTATTTT.

V gene TRBV27 combines with J gene TRBJ1-2; 7 positions agree with TRBD1. Trimming at V came to 9 bases and at J to 5 bases, leaving 9 bases not matched to a gene. Looked up from germline, CDR1 is MNHEY and CDR2 is SMNVEV (reference sequence). CDR3 length: 13 amino acids. CDR3 residues: CASRDGQEYGYTF. The CDR3 DNA is TGTGCCAGTAGGGACGGACAGGAGTATGGCTACACCTTC.

The table lists this clone with a count of one. This chain joins TRBV7-3 and TRBJ2-3; TRBD1 matches 8 bases. The CDR3 length is 15 residues. J was trimmed by 6 bases and V by 3 bases; bases with no gene match: 8. Germline values: CDR1 SGHTA, CDR2 FQGTGA. The DNA for the CDR3 is TGTGCCAGCAGCTTCCAGGGGGCGATAACCGATACGCAGTATTTT. Translating gives CASSFQGAITDTQYF. Combining the CDR3 with reference TRBV7-3 and TRBJ2-3 gives the whole variable domain GAGVSQTPSNKVTEKGKYVELRCDPISGHTALYWYRQSLGQGPEFLIYFQGTGAADDSGLPNDRFFAVRPEGSVSTLKIQRTERGDSAVYLCASSFQGAITDTQYFGPGTRLTVL.

This chain links TRBV27 with TRBJ2-7, with D possibly being TRBD2 (6 bases). The CDR3 totals 15 residues. The V end was cut by 5 bases, the J end by 3 bases, with 17 bases between. The germline CDR1 and CDR2 sequences are MNHEY and SMNVEV (reference sequence). For the CDR3, the DNA is TGTGCCAGCAGTCCCCGGGGGTGGGTAGACTACGAGCAGTACTTC. Protein: CASSPRGWVDYEQYF.